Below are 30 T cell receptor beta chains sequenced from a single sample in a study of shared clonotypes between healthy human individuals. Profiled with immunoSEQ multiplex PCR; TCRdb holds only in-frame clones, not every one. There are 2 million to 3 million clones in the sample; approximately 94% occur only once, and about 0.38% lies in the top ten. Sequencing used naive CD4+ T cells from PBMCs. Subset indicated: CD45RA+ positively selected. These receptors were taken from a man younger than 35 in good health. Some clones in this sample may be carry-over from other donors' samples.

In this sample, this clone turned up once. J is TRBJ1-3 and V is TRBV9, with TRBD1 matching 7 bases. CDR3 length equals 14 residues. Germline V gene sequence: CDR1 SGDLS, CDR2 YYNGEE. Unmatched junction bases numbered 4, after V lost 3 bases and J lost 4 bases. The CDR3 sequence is CASSGKGAGNTIYF. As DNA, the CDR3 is TGTGCCAGCAGCGGTAAGGGGGCGGGAAACACCATATATTTT. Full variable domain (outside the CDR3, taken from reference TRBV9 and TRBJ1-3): DSGVTQTPKHLITATGQRVTLRCSPRSGDLSVYWYQQSLDQGLQFLIQYYNGEERAKGNILERFSAQQFPDLHSELNLSSLELGDSALYFCASSGKGAGNTIYFGEGSWLTVV.

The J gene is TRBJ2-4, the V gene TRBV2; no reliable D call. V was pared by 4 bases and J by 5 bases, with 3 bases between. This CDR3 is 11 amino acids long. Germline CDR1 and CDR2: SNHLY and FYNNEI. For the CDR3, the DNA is TGTGCCAGCAGTGTACAAAACATTCAGTACTTC. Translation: CASSVQNIQYF. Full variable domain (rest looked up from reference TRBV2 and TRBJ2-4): EPEVTQTPSHQVTQMGQEVILRCVPISNHLYFYWYRQILGQKVEFLVSFYNNEISEKSEIFDDQFSVERPDGSNFTLKIRSTKLEDSAMYFCASSVQNIQYFGAGTRLSVL.

The CDR3 bases are TGCGCCAGCGGGCGAAGCGGAGCCTACAATGAGCAGTTCTTC. It codes for CASGRSGAYNEQFF. The chain employs TRBV5-1 and TRBJ2-1; tentative D call: TRBD2 (5 bases). CDR3 length: 14 residues. Germline-derived CDR1 and CDR2 are SGHRS and YFSETQ. Trimming removed 7 bases at V and 2 bases at J, with 13 bases between.

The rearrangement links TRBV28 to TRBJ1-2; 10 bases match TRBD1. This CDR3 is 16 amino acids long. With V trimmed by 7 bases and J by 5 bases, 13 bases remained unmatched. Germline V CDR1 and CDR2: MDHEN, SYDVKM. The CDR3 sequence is CASTPGTGEFFYGYTF. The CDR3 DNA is TGTGCCAGCACCCCCGGGACAGGGGAATTTTTTTATGGCTACACCTTC.

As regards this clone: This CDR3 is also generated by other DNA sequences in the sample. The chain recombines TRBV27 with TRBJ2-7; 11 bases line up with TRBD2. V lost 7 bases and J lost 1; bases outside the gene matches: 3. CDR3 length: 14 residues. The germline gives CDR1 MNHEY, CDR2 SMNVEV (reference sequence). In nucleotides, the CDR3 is TGTGCCAGCACAACTAGCGGGAGTTCCTACGAGCAGTACTTC. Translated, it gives CASTTSGSSYEQYF.

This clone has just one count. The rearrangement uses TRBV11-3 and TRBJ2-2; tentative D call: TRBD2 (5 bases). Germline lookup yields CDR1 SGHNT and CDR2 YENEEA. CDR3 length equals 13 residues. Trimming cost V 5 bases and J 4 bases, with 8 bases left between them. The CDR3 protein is CASSRRGTGELFF. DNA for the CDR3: TGTGCCAGCAGCCGACGGGGCACCGGGGAGCTGTTTTTT.

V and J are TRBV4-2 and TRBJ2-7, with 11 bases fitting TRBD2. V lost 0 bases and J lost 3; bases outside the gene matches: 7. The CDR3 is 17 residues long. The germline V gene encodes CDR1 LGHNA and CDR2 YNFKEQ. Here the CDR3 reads CASSQDQLAGAFYEQYF. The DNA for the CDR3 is TGTGCCAGCAGCCAAGATCAACTAGCGGGAGCGTTCTACGAGCAGTACTTC.

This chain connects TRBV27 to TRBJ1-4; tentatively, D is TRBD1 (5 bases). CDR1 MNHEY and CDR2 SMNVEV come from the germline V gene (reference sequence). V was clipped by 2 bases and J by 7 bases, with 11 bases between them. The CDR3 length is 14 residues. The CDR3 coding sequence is TGTGCCAGCAGTTTAAGCCAGGGTGTTGAAAAACTGTTTTTT. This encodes CASSLSQGVEKLFF. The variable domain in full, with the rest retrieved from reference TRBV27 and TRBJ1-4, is EAQVTQNPRYLITVTGKKLTVTCSQNMNHEYMSWYRQDPGLGLRQIYYSMNVEVTDKGDVPEGYKVSRKEKRNFPLILESPSPNQTSLYFCASSLSQGVEKLFFGSGTQLSVL.

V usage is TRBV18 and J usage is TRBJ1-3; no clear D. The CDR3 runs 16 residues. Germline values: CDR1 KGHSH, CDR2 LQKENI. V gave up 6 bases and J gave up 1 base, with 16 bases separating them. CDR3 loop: CASSSIASNSGNTIYF. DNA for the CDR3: TGTGCCAGCTCTTCTATCGCGAGTAATTCTGGAAACACCATATATTTT.

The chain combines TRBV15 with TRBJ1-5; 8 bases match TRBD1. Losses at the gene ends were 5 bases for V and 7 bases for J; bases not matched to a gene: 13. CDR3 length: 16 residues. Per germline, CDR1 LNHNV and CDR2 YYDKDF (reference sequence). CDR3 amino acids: CATSGQGVASGQPQHF. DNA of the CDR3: TGTGCCACCAGCGGACAGGGAGTGGCGTCTGGCCAGCCCCAGCATTTT. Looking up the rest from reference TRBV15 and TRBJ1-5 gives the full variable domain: DAMVIQNPRYQVTQFGKPVTLSCSQTLNHNVMYWYQQKSSQAPKLLFHYYDKDFNNEADTPDNFQSRRPNTSFCFLDIRSPGLGDTAMYLCATSGQGVASGQPQHFGDGTRLSIL.

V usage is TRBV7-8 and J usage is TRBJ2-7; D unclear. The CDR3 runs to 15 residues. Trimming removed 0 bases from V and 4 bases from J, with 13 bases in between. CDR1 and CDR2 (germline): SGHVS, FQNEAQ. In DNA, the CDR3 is TGTGCCAGCAGCTTAGCTGACATCCCGGTGTACGAGCAGTACTTC. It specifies CASSLADIPVYEQYF.

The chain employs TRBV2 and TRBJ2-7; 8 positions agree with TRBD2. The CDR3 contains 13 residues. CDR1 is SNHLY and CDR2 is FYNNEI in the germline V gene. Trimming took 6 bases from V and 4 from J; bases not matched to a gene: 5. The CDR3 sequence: CASRGLEDYEQYF. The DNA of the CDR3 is TGTGCCAGCAGGGGACTAGAAGATTACGAGCAGTACTTC.

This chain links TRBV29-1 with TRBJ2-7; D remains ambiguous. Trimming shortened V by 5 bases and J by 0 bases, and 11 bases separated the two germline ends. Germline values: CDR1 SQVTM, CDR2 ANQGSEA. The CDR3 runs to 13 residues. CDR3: CSVRTVSSYEQYF. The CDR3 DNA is TGCAGCGTTAGGACGGTGAGCTCCTACGAGCAGTACTTC.

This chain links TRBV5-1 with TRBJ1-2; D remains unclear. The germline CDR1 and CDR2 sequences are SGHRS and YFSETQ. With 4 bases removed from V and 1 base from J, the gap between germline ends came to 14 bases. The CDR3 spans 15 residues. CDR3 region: CASSPSEGINYGYTF. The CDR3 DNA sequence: TGCGCCAGCAGCCCATCCGAAGGAATTAACTATGGCTACACCTTC.

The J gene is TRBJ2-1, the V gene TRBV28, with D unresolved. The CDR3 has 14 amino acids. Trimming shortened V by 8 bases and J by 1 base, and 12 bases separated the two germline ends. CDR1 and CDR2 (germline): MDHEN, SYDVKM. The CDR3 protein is CASRKGPSYNEQFF. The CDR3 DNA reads TGTGCCAGCCGGAAAGGACCTTCCTACAATGAGCAGTTCTTC.

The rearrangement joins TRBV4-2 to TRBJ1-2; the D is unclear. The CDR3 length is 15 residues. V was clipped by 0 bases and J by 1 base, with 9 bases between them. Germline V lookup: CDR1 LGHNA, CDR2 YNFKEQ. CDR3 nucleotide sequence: TGTGCCAGCAGCCAAGATAATGCATTTAACTATGGCTACACCTTC. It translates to CASSQDNAFNYGYTF.

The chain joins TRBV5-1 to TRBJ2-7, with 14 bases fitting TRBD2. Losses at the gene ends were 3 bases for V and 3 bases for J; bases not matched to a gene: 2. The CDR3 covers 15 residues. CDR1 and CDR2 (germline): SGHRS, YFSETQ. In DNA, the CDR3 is TGCGCCAGCAGCTGGGGACTAGCGGGAGACTACGAGCAGTACTTC. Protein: CASSWGLAGDYEQYF.

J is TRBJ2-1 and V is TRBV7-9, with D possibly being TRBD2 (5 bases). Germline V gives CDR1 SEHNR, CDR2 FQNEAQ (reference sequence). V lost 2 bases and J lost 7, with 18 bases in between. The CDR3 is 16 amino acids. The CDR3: CASSLSLAPSRNEQFF. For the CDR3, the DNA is TGTGCCAGCAGCTTATCTTTAGCGCCCTCTCGGAATGAGCAGTTCTTC.

CDR3 nucleotide sequence: TGTGCCATCAGTGACCAAGGACGGTACTCGAACACCGGGGAGCTGTTTTTT. This codes for CAISDQGRYSNTGELFF. The chain recombines TRBV10-3 with TRBJ2-2, with D hard to call. CDR1 ENHRY and CDR2 SYGVKD come from the germline V gene. The CDR3 is made up of 17 amino acids. With 3 bases removed from V and 0 bases from J, the gap between germline ends came to 14 bases.

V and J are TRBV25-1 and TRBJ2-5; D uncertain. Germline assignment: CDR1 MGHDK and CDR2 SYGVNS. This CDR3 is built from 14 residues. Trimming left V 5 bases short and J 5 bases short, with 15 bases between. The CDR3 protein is CASSPSLGAETQYF. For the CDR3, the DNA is TGTGCCAGCAGTCCTTCTCTCGGTGCGGAGACCCAGTACTTC.

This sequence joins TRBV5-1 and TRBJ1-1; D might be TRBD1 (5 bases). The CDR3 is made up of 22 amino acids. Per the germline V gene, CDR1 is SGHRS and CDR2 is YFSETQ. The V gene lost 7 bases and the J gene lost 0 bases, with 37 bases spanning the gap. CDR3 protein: CASAWTSGNLAWGDRMNTEAFF. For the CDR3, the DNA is TGCGCCAGCGCATGGACGTCAGGGAATTTAGCCTGGGGGGATCGCATGAACACTGAAGCTTTCTTT.

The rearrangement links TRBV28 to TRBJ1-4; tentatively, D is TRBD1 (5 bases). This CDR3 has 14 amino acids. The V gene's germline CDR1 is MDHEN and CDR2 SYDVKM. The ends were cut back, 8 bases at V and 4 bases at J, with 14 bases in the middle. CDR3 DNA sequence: TGTGCCAGCTTCCAGGGTACCCTTAATGAAAAACTGTTTTTT. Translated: CASFQGTLNEKLFF.

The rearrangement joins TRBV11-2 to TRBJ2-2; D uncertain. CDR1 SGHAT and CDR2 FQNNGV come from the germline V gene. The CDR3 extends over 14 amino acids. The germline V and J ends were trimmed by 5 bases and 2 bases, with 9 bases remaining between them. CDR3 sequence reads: CASSPSDNTGELFF. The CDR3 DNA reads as TGTGCCAGCAGCCCCTCCGACAACACCGGGGAGCTGTTTTTT.

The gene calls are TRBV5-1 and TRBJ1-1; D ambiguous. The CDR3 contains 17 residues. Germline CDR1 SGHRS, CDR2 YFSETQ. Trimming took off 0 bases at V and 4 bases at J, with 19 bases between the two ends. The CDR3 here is CASSLAGPEGARTEAFF. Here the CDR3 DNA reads TGCGCCAGCAGCTTGGCCGGCCCCGAGGGAGCGCGCACTGAAGCTTTCTTT.

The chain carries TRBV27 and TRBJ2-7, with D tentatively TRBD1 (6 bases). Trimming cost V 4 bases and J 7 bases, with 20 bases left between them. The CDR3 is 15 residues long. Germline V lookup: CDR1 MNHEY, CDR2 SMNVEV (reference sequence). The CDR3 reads CASSSSLTGFGEQYF. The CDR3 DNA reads TGTGCCAGCAGTTCCTCGCTGACAGGATTCGGGGAGCAGTACTTC.

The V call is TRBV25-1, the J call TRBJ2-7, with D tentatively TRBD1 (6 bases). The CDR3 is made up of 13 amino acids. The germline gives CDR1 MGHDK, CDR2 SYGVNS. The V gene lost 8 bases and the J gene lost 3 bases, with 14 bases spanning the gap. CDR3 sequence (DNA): TGTGCCAGCCTTGGGACATATGTCTACGAGCAGTACTTC. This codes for CASLGTYVYEQYF.

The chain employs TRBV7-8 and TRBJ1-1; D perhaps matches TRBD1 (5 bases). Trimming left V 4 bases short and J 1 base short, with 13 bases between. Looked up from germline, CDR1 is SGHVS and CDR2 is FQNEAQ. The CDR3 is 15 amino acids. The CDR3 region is CASSSQPRGNTEAFF. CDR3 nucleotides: TGTGCCAGCAGCTCTCAACCGAGGGGGAACACTGAAGCTTTCTTT.

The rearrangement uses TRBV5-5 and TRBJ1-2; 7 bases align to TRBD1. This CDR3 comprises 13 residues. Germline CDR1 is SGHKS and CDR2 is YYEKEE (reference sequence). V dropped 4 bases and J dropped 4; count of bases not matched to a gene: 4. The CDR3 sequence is CASSQQGFYGYTF. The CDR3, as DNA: TGTGCCAGCAGCCAACAGGGGTTCTATGGCTACACCTTC.

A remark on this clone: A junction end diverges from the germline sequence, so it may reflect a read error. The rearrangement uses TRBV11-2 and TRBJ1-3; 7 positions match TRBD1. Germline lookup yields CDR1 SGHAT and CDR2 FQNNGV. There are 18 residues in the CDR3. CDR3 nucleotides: TGCGCCAGCAGCCCGGATAAAGACAGGGTAATTTTTGGGAACACCATATATTTT. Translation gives CASSPDKDRVIFGNTIYF.

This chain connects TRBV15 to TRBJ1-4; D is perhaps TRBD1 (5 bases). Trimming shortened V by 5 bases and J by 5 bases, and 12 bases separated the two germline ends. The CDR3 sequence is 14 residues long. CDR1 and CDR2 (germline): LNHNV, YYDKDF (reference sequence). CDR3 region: CATSGAGENEKLFF. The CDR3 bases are TGTGCCACCAGCGGCGCGGGGGAGAATGAAAAACTGTTTTTT. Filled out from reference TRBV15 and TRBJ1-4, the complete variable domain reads DAMVIQNPRYQVTQFGKPVTLSCSQTLNHNVMYWYQQKSSQAPKLLFHYYDKDFNNEADTPDNFQSRRPNTSFCFLDIRSPGLGDTAMYLCATSGAGENEKLFFGSGTQLSVL.